A single sample gave rise to the 29 T cell receptor beta chains below, sequenced in a study of blood T cell repertoires in COVID-19. The assay was immunoSEQ multiplex PCR, and TCRdb's table has in-frame clones only and misses some. The repertoire has roughly 77,000 clones, roughly 72% of them found once; the top ten carry 15%. Sequencing was done on a sample of peripheral blood. The receptors were gathered from a man aged 55-75 years with COVID-19, enrolled during active disease.

This clone was observed at least ten times. The V call is TRBV11-2, the J call TRBJ2-5; D not resolved. This CDR3 is built from 11 residues. Trimming cost V 5 bases and J 7 bases, with 8 bases left between them. Germline CDR1 and CDR2: SGHAT and FQNNGV. The CDR3 reads CASSERRTQYF. The CDR3 DNA follows: TGTGCCAGCAGCGAAAGGAGGACCCAGTACTTC.

This clone occurred a few times. This sequence joins TRBV5-1 and TRBJ2-3; TRBD1 matches 7 bases. V lost 3 bases, J lost 4 bases, and 5 bases stayed unmatched. The CDR3 consists of 14 residues. The germline V gene has CDR1 SGHRS and CDR2 YFSETQ. The CDR3 here is CASSSTGVADTQYF. The DNA for the CDR3 is TGCGCCAGCAGCTCTACAGGGGTGGCAGATACGCAGTATTTT.

In its sample, this clone was seen many times. V usage is TRBV27 and J usage is TRBJ2-1; 10 positions match TRBD2. The CDR3 length is 15 residues. Trimming cost V 6 bases and J 7 bases; bases outside gene matches: 9. Germline loops: CDR1 MNHEY, CDR2 SMNVEV (reference sequence). The DNA for the CDR3 is TGTGCCAGCAGCCTACTCGGGACTAGCGCAAATGAGCAGTTCTTC. Amino acid sequence: CASSLLGTSANEQFF.

This clone was observed a few times. The chain couples TRBV5-5 to TRBJ2-3; D perhaps matches TRBD1 (5 bases). Trimming removed 4 bases at V and 2 bases at J, with 8 bases between. The CDR3 covers 13 residues. Germline V gene data show CDR1 as SGHKS and CDR2 as YYEKEE (reference sequence). CDR3 region: CASSQGATDTQYF. The CDR3 DNA reads as TGTGCCAGCAGCCAAGGGGCCACAGATACGCAGTATTTT.

The gene calls are TRBV6-1 and TRBJ2-7; 7 nucleotides align to TRBD1. The ends lost 4 bases at V and 5 bases at J; junction bases unmatched: 17. Germline V gene sequence: CDR1 MNHNS, CDR2 SASEGT. The CDR3 has 17 amino acids. The CDR3 region has the DNA TGTGCCAGCAGTGCATCCCCGGGGAAGGGGGCTTTAAACGAGCAGTACTTC. Its translation: CASSASPGKGALNEQYF.

V usage is TRBV10-1 and J usage is TRBJ2-7, with unresolved D. CDR1 is WNHNN and CDR2 is SYGVQD in the germline V gene (reference sequence). Between the trimmed V and J ends, which lost 8 bases and 3 bases, there was a span of 8 bases. This CDR3 contains 11 residues. The CDR3 DNA reads TGCGCCAGCCGTCCCCTCTACGAGCAGTACTTC. Residues: CASRPLYEQYF.

The V gene is TRBV7-2, the J gene TRBJ2-5; 8 bases line up with TRBD1. CDR1 SGHTA and CDR2 FQGNSA come from the germline V gene. The CDR3 runs to 13 residues. J lost 4 bases, V lost 3 bases, and 1 base had no gene match. The CDR3 region is CASSLDRAETQYF. The CDR3, as DNA: TGTGCCAGCAGCTTGGACAGGGCAGAGACCCAGTACTTC.

J is TRBJ2-2 and V is TRBV5-1, with D maybe TRBD1 (6 bases). The CDR3 is 15 amino acids. Germline-derived CDR1 and CDR2 are SGHRS and YFSETQ. Trimming removed 7 bases at V and 8 bases at J, with 21 bases between. CDR3 in amino acids: CASRWTVQASGELFF. CDR3 nucleotide sequence: TGCGCCAGCCGGTGGACAGTTCAGGCGAGTGGGGAGCTGTTTTTT.

This clone was detected only once. Other DNA sequences from this sample encode an identical CDR3 as well. The J gene is TRBJ2-5, the V gene TRBV5-1, with TRBD1 identical over 8 bases. This CDR3 contains 15 residues. J was trimmed by 2 bases and V by 4 bases; bases with no gene match: 7. Per the germline V gene, CDR1 is SGHRS and CDR2 is YFSETQ. This CDR3 reads CASSKDRVGQETQYF. CDR3 DNA: TGCGCCAGCAGCAAGGACAGGGTTGGGCAAGAGACCCAGTACTTC.

The V call is TRBV18, the J call TRBJ2-3; no clear D gene. The CDR3 sequence is 14 residues long. Germline CDR1 is KGHSH and CDR2 is LQKENI. V was clipped by 2 bases and J by 1 base, with 7 bases between them. In DNA, the CDR3 is TGTGCCAGCTCACCAAGCCAGGGCACAGATACGCAGTATTTT. Translated: CASSPSQGTDTQYF.

The CDR3 sequence is CASSFKAGVDTQYF. CDR3 nucleotides: TGTGCCAGCAGCTTCAAAGCGGGAGTCGATACGCAGTATTTT. The chain uses TRBV7-2 and TRBJ2-3; the match to TRBD2 covers 8 bases. In germline, CDR1 is SGHTA, CDR2 FQGNSA. V lost 3 bases, J lost 6 bases, and 5 bases stayed unmatched. The CDR3 has 14 amino acids. The whole variable domain, remainder taken from reference TRBV7-2 and TRBJ2-3, is GAGVSQSPSNKVTEKGKDVELRCDPISGHTALYWYRQSLGQGLEFLIYFQGNSAPDKSGLPSDRFSAERTGGSVSTLTIQRTQQEDSAVYLCASSFKAGVDTQYFGPGTRLTVL.

The rearrangement links TRBV15 to TRBJ2-7, with 9 bases identical to TRBD1. J lost 6 bases, V lost 5 bases, and 14 bases had no gene match. Germline-derived CDR1 and CDR2 are LNHNV and YYDKDF (reference sequence). The length of the CDR3 is 16 residues. The CDR3 protein is CATSSCYPGQGCEQYF. The CDR3 DNA is TGTGCCACCAGCTCATGCTACCCGGGACAGGGATGCGAGCAGTACTTC.

This clone was seen only a few times. This chain joins TRBV11-2 and TRBJ1-6; D perhaps matches TRBD1 (6 bases). The germline V and J ends were trimmed by 2 bases and 6 bases, with 11 bases remaining between them. The germline V gene has CDR1 SGHAT and CDR2 FQNNGV. This CDR3 comprises 15 residues. For the CDR3, the DNA is TGTGCCAGCAGCTTAACAGGGAGGGGTAATTCACCCCTCCACTTT. This sequence encodes CASSLTGRGNSPLHF. The full variable domain, in which reference TRBV11-2 and TRBJ1-6 provide the parts outside the CDR3, is EAGVAQSPRYKIIEKRQSVAFWCNPISGHATLYWYQQILGQGPKLLIQFQNNGVVDDSQLPKDRFSAERLKGVDSTLKIQPAKLEDSAVYLCASSLTGRGNSPLHFGNGTRLTVT.

The chain is built from TRBV6-1 and TRBJ1-5; the match to TRBD1 covers 9 bases. From germline, CDR1 is MNHNS and CDR2 SASEGT. After removal of 1 base from V and 11 bases from J, the junction contained 3 bases not matched to a gene. This CDR3 is 13 amino acids long. The CDR3 coding sequence is TGTGCCAGCAGTGAAGGGGGGACAGGGACCCAGCATTTT. Translation: CASSEGGTGTQHF.

This clone occurred a few times. The chain combines TRBV2 with TRBJ2-7; D perhaps matches TRBD1 (5 bases). V was trimmed by 3 bases and J by 2 bases, leaving 11 bases between them. The CDR3 sequence is 14 residues long. Germline lookup yields CDR1 SNHLY and CDR2 FYNNEI. Here the CDR3 DNA reads TGTGCCAGCAGTGACGGAACCAGGGCCTACGAGCAGTACTTC. Translation gives CASSDGTRAYEQYF.

This chain links TRBV7-3 with TRBJ2-1, with 8 bases matching TRBD2. Germline V lookup: CDR1 SGHTA, CDR2 FQGTGA. This CDR3 has 15 amino acids. V trimming: 5 bases; J trimming: 1 base; junction bases outside the gene matches: 4. CDR3 sequence (DNA): TGTGCCAGCAGCCCCGGGACTAGATCCTACAATGAGCAGTTCTTC. It translates to CASSPGTRSYNEQFF.

This clone was picked up a small number of times. The chain couples TRBV5-6 to TRBJ1-2; no reliable D call. The CDR3 sequence is 14 residues long. Germline V gene data show CDR1 as SGHDT and CDR2 as YYEEEE. Between the trimmed V and J ends, which lost 4 bases and 0 bases, there was a span of 10 bases. CDR3 region: CASSTYPANYGYTF. Here the CDR3 DNA reads TGTGCCAGCAGCACATATCCAGCTAACTATGGCTACACCTTC.

The rearrangement uses TRBV6-5 and TRBJ1-4; 7 bases agree with TRBD1. The CDR3 extends over 12 amino acids. Germline V gene data show CDR1 as MNHEY and CDR2 as SVGAGI. V dropped 6 bases and J dropped 5; count of bases not matched to a gene: 0. The CDR3 nucleotides are TGTGCCAGCAGGGACAGGAATGAAAAACTGTTTTTT. This encodes CASRDRNEKLFF.

This clone was found once. The chain is built from TRBV5-1 and TRBJ2-5; 7 bases fit TRBD2. The CDR3 is 13 residues long. The V gene's germline CDR1 is SGHRS and CDR2 YFSETQ. The trim removed 5 bases at V and 5 bases at J, leaving 6 bases unmatched. The chain's CDR3 is CASRDGLEETQYF. The CDR3 nucleotides read TGCGCCAGCAGGGACGGACTAGAGGAGACCCAGTACTTC.

There are a few counts of this clone. The chain joins TRBV11-2 to TRBJ1-6; D ambiguous. The length of the CDR3 is 16 residues. The germline CDR1 and CDR2 sequences are SGHAT and FQNNGV. The germline V and J ends were trimmed by 2 bases and 10 bases, with 18 bases remaining between them. The CDR3 protein is CASSLRTGTPGSPLHF. In DNA, the CDR3 is TGTGCCAGCAGCTTAAGGACTGGAACCCCGGGATCACCCCTCCACTTT. Complete variable domain (other parts from reference TRBV11-2 and TRBJ1-6): EAGVAQSPRYKIIEKRQSVAFWCNPISGHATLYWYQQILGQGPKLLIQFQNNGVVDDSQLPKDRFSAERLKGVDSTLKIQPAKLEDSAVYLCASSLRTGTPGSPLHFGNGTRLTVT.

The V and J genes are TRBV6-5 and TRBJ2-7; perhaps TRBD1 as D (6 bases). The CDR3 totals 13 residues. With 7 bases removed from V and 9 bases from J, the gap between germline ends came to 19 bases. Germline V CDR1 and CDR2: MNHEY, SVGAGI. The CDR3 bases are TGTGCCAGCACGCAACACAGGGAAATGGGGCAGTACTTC. It encodes CASTQHREMGQYF.

The rearrangement links TRBV4-1 to TRBJ2-5; the match to TRBD1 covers 9 bases. With V trimmed by 5 bases and J by 4 bases, 11 bases remained unmatched. Per germline, CDR1 MGHRA and CDR2 YSYEKL. This CDR3 contains 16 residues. CDR3 nucleotides: TGCGCCAGCAGCTATAGACCCCGGGGACAGGGAGAGACCCAGTACTTC. It encodes CASSYRPRGQGETQYF.

This rearrangement joins TRBV11-1 to TRBJ2-7, with D possibly matching TRBD2 (6 bases). Trimming removed 8 bases at V and 5 bases at J, with 22 bases between. Germline V CDR1 and CDR2: SGHAT, FQDESV (reference sequence). The CDR3 contains 15 residues. The CDR3 coding sequence is TGTGCCAGCTCCTCCTCTGACGACCTAGCGAACGAGCAGTACTTC. This encodes CASSSSDDLANEQYF.

V gene TRBV19 combines with J gene TRBJ2-6, with D maybe TRBD2 (7 bases). CDR1 is LNHDA and CDR2 is SQIVND in the germline V gene (reference sequence). V was cut by 7 bases and J by 0 bases, with 13 bases left in between. The CDR3 length is 16 residues. The CDR3 DNA reads as TGTGCCAGTACGGGGGGCCCCACCTCTGGGGCCAACGTCCTGACTTTC. It encodes CASTGGPTSGANVLTF.

This clone was found many times. The CDR3 protein is CASSYILGVNSPLHF. In DNA form, the CDR3 reads TGTGCCAGCAGTTACATCTTAGGGGTTAATTCACCCCTCCACTTT. The chain carries TRBV6-5 and TRBJ1-6; a possible D gene is TRBD1 (5 bases). Germline values: CDR1 MNHEY, CDR2 SVGAGI. V lost 2 bases, J lost 6 bases, and 11 bases lay in between. There are 15 residues in the CDR3.

The chain uses TRBV27 and TRBJ1-5; TRBD1 matches at 9 bases. This CDR3 has 15 residues. In germline, CDR1 is MNHEY, CDR2 SMNVEV (reference sequence). The ends lost 5 bases at V and 11 bases at J; junction bases unmatched: 13. CDR3 in DNA: TGTGCCAGCAGTCCACAACCCCGACAGGGGGAGGCCCAGCATTTT. Translation gives CASSPQPRQGEAQHF.

The chain couples TRBV1 to TRBJ1-5; the D call of TRBD1 is as the table states it, not checked on the DNA. TRBV1 is classified as a pseudogene. CDR3 length: 14 residues. The CDR3: CTSSPGQGLKPQHF. The CDR3 DNA reads TGCACCAGCAGCCCCGGACAGGGGCTAAAGCCCCAGCATTTT.

This clone was detected only a few times. The J gene is TRBJ1-4, the V gene TRBV9; TRBD1 agrees at 8 bases. CDR1 is SGDLS and CDR2 is YYNGEE in the germline V gene. V lost 3 bases, J lost 8 bases, and 9 bases stayed unmatched. This CDR3 spans 15 amino acids. In DNA, the CDR3 is TGTGCCAGCAGCGACCGGGACAGGAGTAAGGAAAAACTGTTTTTT. It codes for CASSDRDRSKEKLFF.

The gene calls are TRBV28 and TRBJ1-2; TRBD1 aligns across 7 bases. Germline V CDR1 and CDR2: MDHEN, SYDVKM. Trimming took 3 bases from V and 6 from J; bases not matched to a gene: 1. The CDR3 is 12 amino acids. The CDR3 nucleotides read TGTGCCAGCAGTTTGACAGGGCATGGCTACACCTTC. This codes for CASSLTGHGYTF.